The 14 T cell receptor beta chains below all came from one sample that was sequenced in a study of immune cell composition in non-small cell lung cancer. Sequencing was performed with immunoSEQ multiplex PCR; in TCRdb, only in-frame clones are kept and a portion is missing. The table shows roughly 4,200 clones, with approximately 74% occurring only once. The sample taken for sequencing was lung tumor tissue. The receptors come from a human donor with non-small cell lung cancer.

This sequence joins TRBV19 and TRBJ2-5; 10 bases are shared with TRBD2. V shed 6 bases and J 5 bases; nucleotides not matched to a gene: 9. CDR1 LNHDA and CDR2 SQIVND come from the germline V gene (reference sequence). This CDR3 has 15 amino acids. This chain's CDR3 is CASSSGRAGGETQYF. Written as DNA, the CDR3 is TGTGCCAGTAGCAGCGGGAGGGCCGGTGGGGAGACCCAGTACTTC. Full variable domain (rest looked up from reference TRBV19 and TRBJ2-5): DGGITQSPKYLFRKEGQNVTLSCEQNLNHDAMYWYRQDPGQGLRLIYYSQIVNDFQKGDIAEGYSVSREKKESFPLTVTSAQKNPTAFYLCASSSGRAGGETQYFGPGTRLLVL.

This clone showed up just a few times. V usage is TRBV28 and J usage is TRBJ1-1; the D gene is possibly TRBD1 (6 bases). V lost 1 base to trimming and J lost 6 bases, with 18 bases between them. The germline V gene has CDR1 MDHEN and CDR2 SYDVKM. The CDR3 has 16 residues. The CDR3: CASSLFANRVNAEAFF. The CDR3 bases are TGTGCCAGCAGTTTATTCGCGAACAGGGTCAACGCTGAAGCTTTCTTT.

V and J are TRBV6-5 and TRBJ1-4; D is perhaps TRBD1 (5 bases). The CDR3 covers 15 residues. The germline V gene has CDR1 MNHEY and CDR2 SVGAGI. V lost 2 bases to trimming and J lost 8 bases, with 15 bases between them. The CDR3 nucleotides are TGTGCCAGCAGTTACGGGGCCACCAACGGGGAAAAACTGTTTTTT. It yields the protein CASSYGATNGEKLFF.

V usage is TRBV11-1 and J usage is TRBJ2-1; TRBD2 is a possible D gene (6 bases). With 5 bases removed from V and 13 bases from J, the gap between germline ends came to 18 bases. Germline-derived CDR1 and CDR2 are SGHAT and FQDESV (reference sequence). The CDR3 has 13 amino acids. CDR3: CASSHSSRDSQFF. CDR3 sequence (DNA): TGTGCCAGCAGCCACTCGAGCCGGGACTCTCAGTTCTTC.

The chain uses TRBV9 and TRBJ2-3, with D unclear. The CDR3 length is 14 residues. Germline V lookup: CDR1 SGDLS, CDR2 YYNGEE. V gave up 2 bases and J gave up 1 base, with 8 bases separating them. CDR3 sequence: CASSVEPGTDTQYF. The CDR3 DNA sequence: TGTGCCAGCAGCGTTGAACCGGGCACAGATACGCAGTATTTT. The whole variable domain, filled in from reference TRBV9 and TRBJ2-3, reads DSGVTQTPKHLITATGQRVTLRCSPRSGDLSVYWYQQSLDQGLQFLIQYYNGEERAKGNILERFSAQQFPDLHSELNLSSLELGDSALYFCASSVEPGTDTQYFGPGTRLTVL.

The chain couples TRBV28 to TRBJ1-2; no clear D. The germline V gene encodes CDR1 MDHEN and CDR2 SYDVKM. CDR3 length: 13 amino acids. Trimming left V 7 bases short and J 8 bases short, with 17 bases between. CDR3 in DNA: TGTGCCAGCATTCCAGGCGCCCAAGAGGGCTACACCTTC. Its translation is CASIPGAQEGYTF.

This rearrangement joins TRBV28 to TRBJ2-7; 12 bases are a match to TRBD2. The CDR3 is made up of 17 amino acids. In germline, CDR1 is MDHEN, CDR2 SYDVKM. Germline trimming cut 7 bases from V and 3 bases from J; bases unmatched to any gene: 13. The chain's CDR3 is CASMGQGRTSGVYEQYF. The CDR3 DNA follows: TGTGCCAGCATGGGACAGGGGAGGACTAGCGGGGTCTACGAGCAGTACTTC.

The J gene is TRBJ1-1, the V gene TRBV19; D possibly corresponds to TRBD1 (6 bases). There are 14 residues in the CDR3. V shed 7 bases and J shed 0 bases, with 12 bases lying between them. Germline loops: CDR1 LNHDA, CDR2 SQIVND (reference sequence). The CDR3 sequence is CASILTGLNTEAFF. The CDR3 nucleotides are TGTGCCAGTATTCTGACAGGTCTGAACACTGAAGCTTTCTTT.

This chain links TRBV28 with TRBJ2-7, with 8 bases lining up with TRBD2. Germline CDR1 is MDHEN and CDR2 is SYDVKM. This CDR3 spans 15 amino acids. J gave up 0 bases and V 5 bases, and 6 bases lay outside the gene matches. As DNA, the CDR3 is TGTGCCAGCAGTACCATAGCGGGACCCTCCTACGAGCAGTACTTC. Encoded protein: CASSTIAGPSYEQYF.

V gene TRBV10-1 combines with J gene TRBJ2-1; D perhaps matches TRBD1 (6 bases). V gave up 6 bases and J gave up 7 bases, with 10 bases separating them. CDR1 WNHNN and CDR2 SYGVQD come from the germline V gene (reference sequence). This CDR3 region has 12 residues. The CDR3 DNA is TGCGCCAGCAGCAAAGACAGGAATGAGCAGTTCTTC. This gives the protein CASSKDRNEQFF.

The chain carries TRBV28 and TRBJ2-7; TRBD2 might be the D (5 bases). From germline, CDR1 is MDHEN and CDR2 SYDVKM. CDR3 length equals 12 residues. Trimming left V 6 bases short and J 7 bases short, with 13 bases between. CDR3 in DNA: TGTGCCAGCAGCCGAAGCGGACGGGAGCAGTACTTC. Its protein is CASSRSGREQYF.

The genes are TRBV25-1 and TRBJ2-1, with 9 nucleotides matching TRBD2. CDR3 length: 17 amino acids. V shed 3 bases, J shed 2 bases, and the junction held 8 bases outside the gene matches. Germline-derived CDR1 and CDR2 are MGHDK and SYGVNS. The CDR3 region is CASSDPMGTSPYNEQFF. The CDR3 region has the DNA TGTGCCAGCAGTGATCCCATGGGGACTAGCCCCTACAATGAGCAGTTCTTC. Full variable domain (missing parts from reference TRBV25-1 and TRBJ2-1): EADIYQTPRYLVIGTGKKITLECSQTMGHDKMYWYQQDPGMELHLIHYSYGVNSTEKGDLSSESTVSRIRTEHFPLTLESARPSHTSQYLCASSDPMGTSPYNEQFFGPGTRLTVL.

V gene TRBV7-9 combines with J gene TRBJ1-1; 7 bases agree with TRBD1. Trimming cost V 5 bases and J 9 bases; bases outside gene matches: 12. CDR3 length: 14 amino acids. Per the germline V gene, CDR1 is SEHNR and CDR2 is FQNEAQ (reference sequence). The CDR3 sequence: CASSPRRTGIKAFF. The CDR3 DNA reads TGTGCCAGCAGCCCCAGGAGGACAGGAATAAAAGCTTTCTTT.

CDR3 sequence reads: CATSRDRQTEAFF. DNA of the CDR3: TGTGCCACCAGCAGAGACAGGCAGACTGAAGCTTTCTTT. The chain is built from TRBV15 and TRBJ1-1; D remains unclear. The CDR3 totals 13 residues. CDR1 LNHNV and CDR2 YYDKDF come from the germline V gene (reference sequence). V was clipped by 0 bases and J by 5 bases, with 7 bases between them.